Presented here are 25 T cell receptor beta chains from one specimen sequenced in a study of T cell repertoires in aging, cancer and after chemotherapy. TCR beta rearrangements were amplified from peripheral blood genomic DNA. Rearranged V-D-J TRB sequences were amplified with a mixed TRB-A/B primer pool. TCRdb called the multiplex PCR reads again in MiXCR, with one record for every CDR3 protein. The sample lists 2,500 to 3,000 distinct CDR3 sequences, around 26% occurring once. The sequenced material came from blood. The origin of the receptors is a human donor with a solid tumor.

The J gene is TRBJ1-5, the V gene TRBV28; D is possibly TRBD1 (5 bases). Germline V gene lookup returns CDR1 MDHEN and CDR2 SYDVKM. CDR3 length: 13 amino acids. The V and J ends lost 1 base and 6 bases respectively, with 7 bases between them. The CDR3 sequence is CASSLLQAQPQHF. In DNA, the CDR3 is TGTGCCAGCAGTTTATTACAGGCTCAGCCCCAGCATTTT.

This clonotype is medium-sized in the sample. V usage is TRBV6-4 and J usage is TRBJ2-3; D ambiguous. Trimming removed 6 bases from V and 2 bases from J, with 6 bases in between. Germline V gives CDR1 MRHNA, CDR2 SNTAGT. The CDR3 length is 12 residues. CDR3 in DNA: TGTGCCAGCAGCCTTGACACAGATACGCAGTATTTT. Its translation is CASSLDTDTQYF.

This clonotype was observed a handful of times. V gene TRBV7-9 combines with J gene TRBJ2-7, with 7 bases matching TRBD2. V gave up 5 bases and J gave up 3 bases; unmatched junction bases: 13. From germline, CDR1 is SEHNR and CDR2 FQNEAQ (reference sequence). CDR3 size: 16 residues. The CDR3: CASSDLDGGGHYEQYF. The CDR3 DNA sequence: TGTGCCAGCAGCGACCTAGATGGGGGAGGGCACTACGAGCAGTACTTC.

By proportion, this clonotype is medium-sized. The V and J genes are TRBV11-1 and TRBJ1-3; no clear D. Trimming shortened V by 3 bases and J by 0 bases, and 6 bases separated the two germline ends. CDR3 length equals 14 residues. CDR1 is SGHAT, CDR2 FQDESV, per germline (reference sequence). CDR3 sequence reads: CASSFGSSGNTIYF. The CDR3 nucleotides are TGTGCCAGCAGCTTTGGCAGCTCTGGAAACACCATATATTTT.

By frequency in the sample, this clonotype is medium-sized. The CDR3 region has the DNA TGTGCCTGGAGTGTGAAGGGTCGTGTGAGAGATACGCAGTATTTT. Protein sequence: CAWSVKGRVRDTQYF. The chain employs TRBV30 and TRBJ2-3; D is ambiguous. Trimming removed 0 bases at V and 5 bases at J, with 15 bases between. The germline V gene has CDR1 GTSNPN and CDR2 SVGIG (reference sequence). The CDR3 is made up of 15 amino acids.

The chain recombines TRBV27 with TRBJ2-2; 8 positions agree with TRBD2. V lost 6 bases, J lost 7 bases, and 10 bases stayed unmatched. CDR3 size: 15 residues. CDR1 is MNHEY and CDR2 is SMNVEV in the germline V gene (reference sequence). CDR3 nucleotide sequence: TGTGCCAGCAGCTTCGGCGGGGGGATGTTCGGGGAGCTGTTTTTT. This sequence encodes CASSFGGGMFGELFF.

V gene TRBV6-4 combines with J gene TRBJ2-3; 12 bases match TRBD2. The CDR3 has 14 amino acids. After removal of 7 bases from V and 3 bases from J, the junction contained 2 bases not matched to a gene. Germline V gene data show CDR1 as MRHNA and CDR2 as SNTAGT. CDR3 DNA sequence: TGTGCCAGCATTGGACTAGCGGGGACAGATACGCAGTATTTT. It encodes CASIGLAGTDTQYF.

In regard to this clonotype: A read error may account for a junction end that differs from germline. This chain uses TRBV6-1 with TRBJ2-1, with D maybe TRBD2 (5 bases). Per germline, CDR1 MNHNS and CDR2 SASEGT. The CDR3 is 17 amino acids. CDR3 nucleotide sequence: TGTGCCAGCAGCTCTAGGCCTAGTGGGAGCTCCTACAATGAGCGGTTCTTC. As protein: CASSSRPSGSSYNERFF.

This sequence joins TRBV27 and TRBJ2-7; D perhaps matches TRBD2 (5 bases). V was pared by 8 bases and J by 6 bases, with 14 bases between. CDR3 size: 12 residues. The germline CDR1 and CDR2 sequences are MNHEY and SMNVEV (reference sequence). The DNA for the CDR3 is TGTGCCAGCTGGACGGCCGCGGGCGAGCAGTACTTC. This codes for CASWTAAGEQYF.

In its sample, this clonotype ranks as medium-sized. This chain uses TRBV6-5 with TRBJ1-1; perhaps TRBD1 as D (5 bases). V was cut by 4 bases and J by 2 bases, with 11 bases left in between. CDR3 length: 14 amino acids. In germline, CDR1 is MNHEY, CDR2 SVGAGI. The CDR3 coding sequence is TGTGCCAGCAGTTCCCGGGGACTTAACACTGAAGCTTTCTTT. Its protein product is CASSSRGLNTEAFF.

V is TRBV28 and J is TRBJ2-7; TRBD1 or TRBD2 may be the D gene (5 bases each). The CDR3 length is 15 residues. Germline-derived CDR1 and CDR2 are MDHEN and SYDVKM. V dropped 4 bases and J dropped 7 bases, with 20 bases sitting between them. CDR3 in DNA: TGTGCCAGCAGTTACCCCCATTCCGGGACGGAGGAGCAGTACTTC. Its protein is CASSYPHSGTEEQYF.

The table lists this clonotype with a few counts. This chain links TRBV20-1 with TRBJ2-5; 8 bases are shared with TRBD1. The CDR3 loop spans 13 amino acids. The V gene's germline CDR1 is DFQATT and CDR2 SNEGSKA (reference sequence). V was clipped by 6 bases and J by 3 bases; unmatched bases: 6. The CDR3 nucleotides are TGCAGTGCCGATAAGGACAGGGAAGAGACCCAGTACTTC. As protein: CSADKDREETQYF.

This clonotype counts as large. The CDR3 sequence: CASRGRTYNEQFF. Here the CDR3 DNA reads TGTGCCAGCAGGGGGCGGACCTACAATGAGCAGTTCTTC. This sequence joins TRBV6-5 and TRBJ2-1; possible D gene TRBD1, 5 bases. Between the trimmed V and J ends, which lost 6 bases and 2 bases, there was a span of 8 bases. The CDR3 spans 13 residues. Germline values: CDR1 MNHEY, CDR2 SVGAGI.

This rearrangement joins TRBV29-1 to TRBJ2-7; 8 bases agree with TRBD1. The J segment lost 5 bases and the V segment lost 3 bases, leaving 9 bases of the junction unmatched. CDR1 is SQVTM, CDR2 ANQGSEA, per germline. The CDR3 sequence is 14 residues long. The CDR3 nucleotides are TGCAGCGTTGAGTTACTGGGACAGGTAAACGAGCAGTACTTC. Residues: CSVELLGQVNEQYF.

By share, this clonotype counts as medium-sized (0.01 to 0.1%). The rearrangement links TRBV27 to TRBJ1-4, with 7 bases that match TRBD1. This CDR3 has 14 residues. The J segment lost 7 bases and the V segment lost 3 bases, leaving 5 bases of the junction unmatched. CDR1 is MNHEY and CDR2 is SMNVEV in the germline V gene (reference sequence). DNA for the CDR3: TGTGCCAGCAGTTTCCAGGGGGGGGGTGAAAAACTGTTTTTT. Translating it yields CASSFQGGGEKLFF.

This clonotype showed up just a few times. V is TRBV5-1 and J is TRBJ2-1; the D call may be TRBD1 or TRBD2 (7 bases each). Germline V CDR1 and CDR2: SGHRS, YFSETQ. V lost 4 bases, J lost 4 bases, and 15 bases lay in between. The CDR3 extends over 15 amino acids. Here the CDR3 reads CASSPRGGKYNEQFF. CDR3 coding DNA: TGCGCCAGCAGCCCCAGGGGGGGCAAGTACAATGAGCAGTTCTTC. Filled out from reference TRBV5-1 and TRBJ2-1, the complete variable domain reads KAGVTQTPRYLIKTRGQQVTLSCSPISGHRSVSWYQQTPGQGLQFLFEYFSETQRNKGNFPGRFSGRQFSNSRSEMNVSTLELGDSALYLCASSPRGGKYNEQFFGPGTRLTVL.

The gene calls are TRBV7-9 and TRBJ2-7, with unresolved D. Germline CDR1 SEHNR, CDR2 FQNEAQ (reference sequence). The germline V and J ends were trimmed by 4 bases and 5 bases, with 12 bases remaining between them. The CDR3 is made up of 13 amino acids. This CDR3 is CASSSHTEDEQYF. The DNA of the CDR3 is TGTGCCAGCAGCTCCCACACAGAGGACGAGCAGTACTTC.

This clonotype ranks as large. The chain links TRBV19 to TRBJ2-3, with no clear D. Looked up from germline, CDR1 is LNHDA and CDR2 is SQIVND (reference sequence). The CDR3 covers 18 residues. V was trimmed by 2 bases and J by 1 base, leaving 19 bases between them. CDR3 sequence reads: CASSISTPWPEGTDTQYF. In DNA, the CDR3 is TGTGCCAGTAGTATATCGACCCCCTGGCCAGAGGGCACAGATACGCAGTATTTT.

This clonotype has a handful of counts. The rearrangement joins TRBV4-2 to TRBJ2-1; 13 nucleotides agree with TRBD2. Germline CDR1 is LGHNA and CDR2 is YNFKEQ. With V trimmed by 5 bases and J by 0 bases, 7 bases remained unmatched. The CDR3 sequence is 18 residues long. The DNA for the CDR3 is TGTGCCAGCAGCAAAGGGACTAGCGGGATTAGCTCCTACAATGAGCAGTTCTTC. Protein: CASSKGTSGISSYNEQFF.

The chain combines TRBV10-3 with TRBJ2-7, with 7 bases aligning to TRBD2. CDR1 ENHRY and CDR2 SYGVKD come from the germline V gene. The CDR3 loop spans 11 amino acids. Unmatched junction bases numbered 1, after V lost 8 bases and J lost 3 bases. DNA for the CDR3: TGTGCCATCGGGGGGGGCTACGAGCAGTACTTC. This translates into CAIGGGYEQYF.

By sample share, this clonotype is medium-sized. CDR3 DNA: TGTGCCAGCAGCTTAGGCCGGCCAGATACGCAGTATTTT. Its translation is CASSLGRPDTQYF. This sequence joins TRBV5-4 and TRBJ2-3; no reliable D call. Trimming pared 2 bases from V and 4 bases from J, leaving 8 bases between. The germline V gene has CDR1 SGHNT and CDR2 YYREEE (reference sequence). CDR3 length equals 13 residues.

This chain connects TRBV20-1 to TRBJ1-5; TRBD1 matches 7 bases. Germline V lookup: CDR1 DFQATT, CDR2 SNEGSKA (reference sequence). This CDR3 spans 15 amino acids. J gave up 3 bases and V 1 base, and 6 bases lay outside the gene matches. CDR3 nucleotide sequence: TGCAGTGCTAGAGCCCTCGGGACAGCCAATCAGCCCCAGCATTTT. Its protein is CSARALGTANQPQHF.

The CDR3 sequence: CASSEAARGNSPLHF. The CDR3 DNA follows: TGTGCCAGCAGTGAGGCGGCGAGAGGGAATTCACCCCTCCACTTT. The chain couples TRBV12-3 or TRBV12-4 to TRBJ1-6; D is unclear. The CDR3 has 15 residues. The V gene lost 5 bases and the J gene lost 7 bases, with 15 bases spanning the gap.

Relative to its sample, this clonotype is medium-sized (0.01 to 0.1%). The chain has TRBV27 and TRBJ2-1; D is tentatively TRBD1 or TRBD2 (6 bases each). V gave up 5 bases and J gave up 4 bases, with 12 bases separating them. Per germline, CDR1 MNHEY and CDR2 SMNVEV (reference sequence). The CDR3 extends over 14 amino acids. This CDR3 reads CASSRGAGYNEQFF. The CDR3 nucleotides read TGTGCCAGCAGTAGGGGGGCAGGATACAATGAGCAGTTCTTC.

With regard to this clonotype: This clone may be a read error of a much larger clone one base away. This sequence joins TRBV10-3 and TRBJ2-3, with 8 nucleotides matching TRBD2. CDR1 and CDR2 from the germline V gene are ENHRY and SYGVKD. With 11 bases clipped from V and 3 bases from J, the junction kept 19 bases outside the gene matches. The CDR3 runs to 17 residues. In DNA, the CDR3 is TGTGCCGAACTATTGGACAGAGCGGGACTAGAGACAGATACGCAGTATTTT. Translation gives CAELLDRAGLETDTQYF.